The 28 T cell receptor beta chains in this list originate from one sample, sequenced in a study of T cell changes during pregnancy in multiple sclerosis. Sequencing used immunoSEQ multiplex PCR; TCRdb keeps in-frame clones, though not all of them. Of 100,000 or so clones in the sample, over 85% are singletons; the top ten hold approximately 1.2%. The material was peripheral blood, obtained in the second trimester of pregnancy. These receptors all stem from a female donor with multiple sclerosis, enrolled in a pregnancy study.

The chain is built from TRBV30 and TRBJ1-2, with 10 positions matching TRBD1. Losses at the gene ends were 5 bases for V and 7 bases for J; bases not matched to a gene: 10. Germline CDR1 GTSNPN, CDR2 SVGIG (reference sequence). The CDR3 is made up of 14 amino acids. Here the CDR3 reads CAWLRDRGWSGYTF. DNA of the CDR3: TGTGCCTGGCTCCGGGACAGGGGATGGAGTGGCTACACCTTC.

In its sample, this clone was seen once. The CDR3 here is CASSTGTVGNTIYF. CDR3 sequence (DNA): TGTGCCAGCAGTACCGGGACAGTTGGAAACACCATATATTTT. The chain recombines TRBV6-1 with TRBJ1-3; 7 bases are shared with TRBD1. Germline loops: CDR1 MNHNS, CDR2 SASEGT. V was pared by 5 bases and J by 3 bases, with 4 bases of the junction left unmatched. The CDR3 is 14 residues long.

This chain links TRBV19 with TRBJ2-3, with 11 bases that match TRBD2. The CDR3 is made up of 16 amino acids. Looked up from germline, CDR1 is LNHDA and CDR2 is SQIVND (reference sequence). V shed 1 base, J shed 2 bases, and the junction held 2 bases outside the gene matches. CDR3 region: CASSIGTSGPTDTQYF. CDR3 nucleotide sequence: TGTGCCAGTAGTATAGGGACTAGCGGGCCCACAGATACGCAGTATTTT.

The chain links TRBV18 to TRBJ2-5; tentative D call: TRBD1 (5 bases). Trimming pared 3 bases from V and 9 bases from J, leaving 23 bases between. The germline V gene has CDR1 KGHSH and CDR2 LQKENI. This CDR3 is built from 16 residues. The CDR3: CASSPQDSQGKVAQYF. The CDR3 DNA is TGTGCCAGCTCACCCCAAGACAGCCAAGGCAAAGTGGCCCAGTACTTC.

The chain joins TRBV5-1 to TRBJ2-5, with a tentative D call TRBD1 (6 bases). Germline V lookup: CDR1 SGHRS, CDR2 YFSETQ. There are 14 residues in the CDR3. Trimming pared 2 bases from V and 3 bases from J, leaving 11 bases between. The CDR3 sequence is CASSFRGQEETQYF. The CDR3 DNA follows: TGCGCCAGCAGCTTCAGGGGACAAGAAGAGACCCAGTACTTC.

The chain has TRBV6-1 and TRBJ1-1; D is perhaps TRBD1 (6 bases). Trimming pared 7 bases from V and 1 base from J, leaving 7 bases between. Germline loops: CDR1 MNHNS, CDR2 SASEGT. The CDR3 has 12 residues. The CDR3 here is CASTRGNTEAFF. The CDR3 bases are TGTGCCAGCACCAGGGGGAACACTGAAGCTTTCTTT.

The CDR3 is CAITRDSSYNEQFF. Written as DNA, the CDR3 is TGTGCCATCACCCGGGACAGCTCCTACAATGAGCAGTTCTTC. The chain has TRBV10-3 and TRBJ2-1, with 7 positions matching TRBD1. The CDR3 runs to 14 residues. Germline CDR1 is ENHRY and CDR2 is SYGVKD. Trimming took 7 bases from V and 0 from J; bases not matched to a gene: 3.

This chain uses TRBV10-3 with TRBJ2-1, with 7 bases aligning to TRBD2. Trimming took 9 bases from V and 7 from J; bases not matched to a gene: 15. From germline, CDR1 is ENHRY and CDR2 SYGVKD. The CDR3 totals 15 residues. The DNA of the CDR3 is TGTGCCATGGGGGGGGATGGACCGGGAGCGAATGAGCAGTTCTTC. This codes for CAMGGDGPGANEQFF.

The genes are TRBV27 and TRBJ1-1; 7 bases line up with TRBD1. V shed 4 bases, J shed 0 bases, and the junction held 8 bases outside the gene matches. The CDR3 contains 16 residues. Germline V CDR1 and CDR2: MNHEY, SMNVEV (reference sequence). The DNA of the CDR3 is TGTGCCAGCAGTTCCCGGACAGGCCCTATGAACACTGAAGCTTTCTTT. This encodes CASSSRTGPMNTEAFF.

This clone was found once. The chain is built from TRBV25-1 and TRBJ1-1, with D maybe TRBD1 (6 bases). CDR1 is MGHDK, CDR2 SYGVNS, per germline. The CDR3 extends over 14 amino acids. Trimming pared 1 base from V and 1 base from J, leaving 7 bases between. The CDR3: CASSEWGQNTEAFF. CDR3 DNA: TGTGCCAGCAGTGAATGGGGGCAGAACACTGAAGCTTTCTTT.

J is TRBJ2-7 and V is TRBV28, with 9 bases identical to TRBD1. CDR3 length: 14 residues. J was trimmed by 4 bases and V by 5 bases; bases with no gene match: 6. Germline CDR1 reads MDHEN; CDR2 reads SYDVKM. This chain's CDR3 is CASSLPGQGYEQYF. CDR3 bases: TGTGCCAGCAGTCTACCGGGACAGGGATACGAGCAGTACTTC. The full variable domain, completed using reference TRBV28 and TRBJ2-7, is DVKVTQSSRYLVKRTGEKVFLECVQDMDHENMFWYRQDPGLGLRLIYFSYDVKMKEKGDIPEGYSVSREKKERFSLILESASTNQTSMYLCASSLPGQGYEQYFGPGTRLTVT.

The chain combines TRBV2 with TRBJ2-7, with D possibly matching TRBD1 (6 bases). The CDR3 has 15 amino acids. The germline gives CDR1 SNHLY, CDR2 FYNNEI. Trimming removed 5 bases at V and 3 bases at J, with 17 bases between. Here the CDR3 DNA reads TGTGCCAGCAGTCCCAGACGGACAGTACTCTACGAGCAGTACTTC. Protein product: CASSPRRTVLYEQYF.

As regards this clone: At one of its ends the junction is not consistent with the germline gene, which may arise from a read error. CDR3 in DNA: TGTGCCAGCAGCTCCTCCGGCGCGCTACAGAACTCCGGGGAGCTGTTTTTT. This translates into CASSSSGALQNSGELFF. The rearrangement uses TRBV7-2 and TRBJ2-2; D gene ambiguous. The CDR3 has 17 residues. The germline V gene has CDR1 SGHTA and CDR2 FQGNSA.

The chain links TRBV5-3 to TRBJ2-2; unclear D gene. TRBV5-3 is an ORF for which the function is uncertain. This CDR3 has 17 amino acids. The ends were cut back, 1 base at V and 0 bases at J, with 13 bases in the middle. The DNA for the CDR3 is TGTGCCAGAAGCTTGAGTTTTCCAGGCACGAACACCGGGGAGCTGTTTTTT. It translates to CARSLSFPGTNTGELFF.

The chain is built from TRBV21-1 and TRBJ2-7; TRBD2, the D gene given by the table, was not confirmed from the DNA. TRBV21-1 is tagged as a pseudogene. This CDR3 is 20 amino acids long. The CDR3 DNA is TGTGCCAGCAGCACCTTAAAAAGGAGGACTAGCGGGAGAGACTCCTACGAGCAGTACTTC. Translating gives CASSTLKRRTSGRDSYEQYF.

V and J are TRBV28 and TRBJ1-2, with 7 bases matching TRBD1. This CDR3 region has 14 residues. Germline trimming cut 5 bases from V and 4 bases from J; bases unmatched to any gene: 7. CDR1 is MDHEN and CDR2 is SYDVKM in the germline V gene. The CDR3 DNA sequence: TGTGCCAGCAGTCCCCCGGGACAGTTCTATGGCTACACCTTC. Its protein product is CASSPPGQFYGYTF.

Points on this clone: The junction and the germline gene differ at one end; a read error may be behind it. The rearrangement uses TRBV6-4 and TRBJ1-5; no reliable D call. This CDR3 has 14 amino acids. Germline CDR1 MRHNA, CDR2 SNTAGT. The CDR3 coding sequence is TGTGCCAGCAGTGACCCCCCTACGACTGTAGGTCAAAGTTTT. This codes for CASSDPPTTVGQSF.

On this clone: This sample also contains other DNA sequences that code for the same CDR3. This chain's CDR3 is CAWSVGGSGYTF. CDR3 nucleotides: TGTGCCTGGAGTGTGGGAGGAAGTGGCTACACCTTC. The genes are TRBV30 and TRBJ1-2; D is undetermined. Trimming stripped 0 bases from V and 7 bases from J, with 9 bases between. This CDR3 spans 12 amino acids. Germline V gene sequence: CDR1 GTSNPN, CDR2 SVGIG (reference sequence).

CDR3 sequence (DNA): TGTGCCAGCAGTGATAACGCCCGACAGAACTATGGCTACACCTTC. This encodes CASSDNARQNYGYTF. The V and J genes are TRBV25-1 and TRBJ1-2, with D perhaps TRBD1 (5 bases). Germline-derived CDR1 and CDR2 are MGHDK and SYGVNS. The V and J ends lost 3 bases and 2 bases respectively, with 13 bases between them. The CDR3 consists of 15 residues.

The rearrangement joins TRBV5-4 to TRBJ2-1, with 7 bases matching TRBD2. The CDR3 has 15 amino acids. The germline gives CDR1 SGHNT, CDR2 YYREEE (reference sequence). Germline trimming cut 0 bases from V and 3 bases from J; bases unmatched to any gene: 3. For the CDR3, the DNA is TGTGCCAGCAGCTTGGCTAGCGGAATCTACAATGAGCAGTTCTTC. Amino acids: CASSLASGIYNEQFF.

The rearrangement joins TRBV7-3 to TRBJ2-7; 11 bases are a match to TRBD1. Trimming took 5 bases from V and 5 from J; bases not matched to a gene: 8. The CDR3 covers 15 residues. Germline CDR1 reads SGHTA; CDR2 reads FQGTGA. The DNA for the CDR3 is TGTGCCAGCAGCCTAAGGACAGGGGGCATCCACGAGCAGTACTTC. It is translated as CASSLRTGGIHEQYF.

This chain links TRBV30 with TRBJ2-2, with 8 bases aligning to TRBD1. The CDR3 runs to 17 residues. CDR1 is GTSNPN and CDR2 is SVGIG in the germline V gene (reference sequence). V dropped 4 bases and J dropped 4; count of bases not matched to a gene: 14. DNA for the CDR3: TGTGCCTGGAAGGGGGGACAGGCCACCCGACGCACCGGGGAGCTGTTTTTT. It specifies CAWKGGQATRRTGELFF.

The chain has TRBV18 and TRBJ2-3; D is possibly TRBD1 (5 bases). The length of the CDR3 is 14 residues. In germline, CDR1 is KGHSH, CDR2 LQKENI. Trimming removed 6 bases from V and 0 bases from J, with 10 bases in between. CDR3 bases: TGTGCCAGCTCCCGGGCAGGGAGCACAGATACGCAGTATTTT. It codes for CASSRAGSTDTQYF.

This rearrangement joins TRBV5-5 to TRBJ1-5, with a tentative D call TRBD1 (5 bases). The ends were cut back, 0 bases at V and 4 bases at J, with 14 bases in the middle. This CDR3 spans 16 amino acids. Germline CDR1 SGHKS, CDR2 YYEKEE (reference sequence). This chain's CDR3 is CASSLDSGMANQPQHF. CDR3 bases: TGTGCCAGCAGCTTGGACTCAGGGATGGCTAATCAGCCCCAGCATTTT.

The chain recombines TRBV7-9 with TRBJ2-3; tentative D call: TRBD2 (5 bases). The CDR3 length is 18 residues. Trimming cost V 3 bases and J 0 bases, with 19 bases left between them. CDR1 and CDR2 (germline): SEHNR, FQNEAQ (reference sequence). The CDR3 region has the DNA TGTGCCAGCAGCTTGAAGAACGGGGTGGATCCTAGCACAGATACGCAGTATTTT. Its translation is CASSLKNGVDPSTDTQYF.

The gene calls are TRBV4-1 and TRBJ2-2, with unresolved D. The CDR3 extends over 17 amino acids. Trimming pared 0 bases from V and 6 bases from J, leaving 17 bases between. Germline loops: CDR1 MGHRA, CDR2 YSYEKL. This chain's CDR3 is CASSQDHFSSASGELFF. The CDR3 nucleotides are TGCGCCAGCAGCCAAGATCATTTTAGCAGCGCGTCCGGGGAGCTGTTTTTT.

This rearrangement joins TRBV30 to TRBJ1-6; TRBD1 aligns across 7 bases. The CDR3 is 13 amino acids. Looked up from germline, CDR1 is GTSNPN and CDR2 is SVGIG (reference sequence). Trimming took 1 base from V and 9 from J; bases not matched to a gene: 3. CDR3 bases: TGTGCCTGGAGTGGACAGGGTTTTTCACCCCTCCACTTT. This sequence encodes CAWSGQGFSPLHF.

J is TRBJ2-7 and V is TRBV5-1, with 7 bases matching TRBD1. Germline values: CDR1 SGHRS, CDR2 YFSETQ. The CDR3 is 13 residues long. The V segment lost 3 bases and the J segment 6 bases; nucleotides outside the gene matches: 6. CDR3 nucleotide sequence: TGCGCCAGCAGCTCGGCATACAGGGGCGAGCAGTACTTC. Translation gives CASSSAYRGEQYF.